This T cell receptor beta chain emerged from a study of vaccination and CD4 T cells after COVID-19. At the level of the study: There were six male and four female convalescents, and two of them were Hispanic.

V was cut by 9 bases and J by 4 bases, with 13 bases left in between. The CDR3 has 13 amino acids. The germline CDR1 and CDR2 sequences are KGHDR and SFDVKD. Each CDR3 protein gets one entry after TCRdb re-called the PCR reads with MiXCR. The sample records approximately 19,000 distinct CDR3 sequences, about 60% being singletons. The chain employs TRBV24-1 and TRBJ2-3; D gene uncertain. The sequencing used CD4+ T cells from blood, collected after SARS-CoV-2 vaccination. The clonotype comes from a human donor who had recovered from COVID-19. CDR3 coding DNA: TGTGCCACCCGGCAAGCCCCTTCAGATACGCAGTATTTT. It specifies CATRQAPSDTQYF.